Sequencing of this T cell receptor (beta chain) was carried out in a study of graft-versus-host responses after intestinal transplantation. Note on this clone: Its antigen is currently unknown.

The CDR3 consists of 14 residues. V lost 4 bases to trimming and J lost 4 bases; unmatched junction nucleotides: 5. Germline V gene lookup returns CDR1 SGHKS and CDR2 YYEKEE (reference sequence). Study-wide points: When patients had graft-donor T cell macrochimerism, their allografts held high graft-versus-host to host-versus-graft clonal ratios. There were GvH clones found in recipient marrow, and some of them appeared first in ileum or blood.

Repertoires were generated with immunoSEQ multiplex PCR, while TCRdb's copy carries only in-frame clones and drops some. Of just under 55,000 clones listed, about 90% were seen once; the top ten hold roughly 6%. The sample in question was PBMCs, obtained roughly 680 days after intestinal transplant. This clonotype was obtained from a human patient who received an intestinal transplant, so some T cells may come from the graft donor. V is TRBV5-5 and J is TRBJ1-1, with 9 bases matching TRBD1. This chain's CDR3 is CASSGTGGVTEAFF. CDR3 DNA sequence: TGTGCCAGCAGCGGCACAGGGGGCGTCACTGAAGCTTTCTTT. Combining the CDR3 with reference TRBV5-5 and TRBJ1-1 gives the whole variable domain DAGVTQSPTHLIKTRGQQVTLRCSPISGHKSVSWYQQVLGQGPQFIFQYYEKEERGRGNFPDRFSARQFPNYSSELNVNALLLGDSALYLCASSGTGGVTEAFFGQGTRLTVV.